This is a list of T cell receptor beta chains from one sample in a study of patients and donors after allogeneic stem cell transplantation. MiXCR, run by TCRdb on the RT-PCR reads, gives a single entry per CDR3 protein. The table has approximately 170,000 distinct CDR3 sequences, 20% to 25% seen once. Sequencing input: blood, either unsorted or a sorted T cell fraction (not recorded which). Source of these receptors: a human donor who was either an allogeneic HSCT recipient or a stem cell or donor lymphocyte infusion donor (not recorded which). It is not recorded whose cells these are; they may come from a transplant donor. The CDR3 runs from the conserved cysteine through the conserved F or W. The D gene is left open where the match is weak. The size of a clone is reported for some rows only, either as once, few or many, or as a class for expanded clones.

CDR3 DNA	CDR3 protein	D gene	clone size	V gene	J gene
TGTGCCAGCAGTGGATCTGGAAACACCATATATTTT	CASSGSGNTIYF	NA	NA	TRBV6-6	TRBJ1-3
TGTGCCAGCAGCTTTTGGACCGGGACAGGGTTCACCGGGGAGCTGTTTTTT	CASSFWTGTGFTGELFF	TRBD1	few	TRBV7-8	TRBJ2-2
TGCAGTGCTAGAGATAACCTTAAGAGGGCTGGAAACACCATATATTTT	CSARDNLKRAGNTIYF	NA	NA	TRBV20-1	TRBJ1-3
TGCGCCAGCAGCTTGGCTGGGACAGTTACCTACGAGCAGTACTTC	CASSLAGTVTYEQYF	TRBD1	few	TRBV5-1	TRBJ2-7
TGTGCCAGCAGTTTATGGGCAGGGGGAAGCGAGACCCAGTACTTC	CASSLWAGGSETQYF	TRBD1	few	TRBV12-3/TRBV12-4	TRBJ2-5
TGTGCCAGCAGCGGGGGACCAGCAACTAATGAAAAACTGTTTTTT	CASSGGPATNEKLFF	NA	few	TRBV7-8	TRBJ1-4
TGCGCCAGCAGCTCCAGACAGGGGTACACAGATACGCAGTATTTT	CASSSRQGYTDTQYF	TRBD1	NA	TRBV5-1	TRBJ2-3
TGTGCCAGCAGCTTGGAAGCGGCCTCCTACGAGCAGTACTTC	CASSLEAASYEQYF	NA	NA	TRBV5-4	TRBJ2-7
TGCGCCAGCAGCTCGGGCGGGGGGCGCGACACTGAAGCTTTCTTT	CASSSGGGRDTEAFF	NA	NA	TRBV5-1	TRBJ1-1
TGCGCCAGCAGCCCGGGGGGACAGGGAAATCAGCCCCAGCATTTT	CASSPGGQGNQPQHF	TRBD1	NA	TRBV5-1	TRBJ1-5
TGTGCCACCAGCCCGTCCGCAGGGTCCTATGGCTACACCTTC	CATSPSAGSYGYTF	NA	NA	TRBV15	TRBJ1-2
TGCAGTGCTAACCGACCTGGCTATGGCTACACCTTC	CSANRPGYGYTF	NA	few	TRBV20-1	TRBJ1-2
TGTGCCAGCAGTTTGGGGACCCCACGAGATACGCAGTATTTT	CASSLGTPRDTQYF	NA	NA	TRBV12-3/TRBV12-4	TRBJ2-3
TGTGCCAGCAGGATTGGGGAGACCCAGTACTTC	CASRIGETQYF	NA	NA	TRBV2	TRBJ2-5
TGCAGTGCTAGTCCAGGTAGCATGAACACTGAAGCTTTCTTT	CSASPGSMNTEAFF	NA	few	TRBV20-1	TRBJ1-1
TGTGCCAGCAGGGAGGGGCAAGAGACCCAGTACTTC	CASREGQETQYF	NA	once	TRBV28	TRBJ2-5
TGTGCCACCAGTGACGCTATCGGGACAGTGAACACCGGGGAGCTGTTTTTT	CATSDAIGTVNTGELFF	TRBD1	NA	TRBV24-1	TRBJ2-2
TGTGCCAGCAGTGAATTGGGAGAACGGATTAGCAATCAGCCCCAGCATTTT	CASSELGERISNQPQHF	NA	NA	TRBV25-1	TRBJ1-5
TGCGCCAGCAGCCAAGTAGTCAGCTTAGCGGGAACTCTATGGGAGCAGTACTTC	CASSQVVSLAGTLWEQYF	TRBD2	few	TRBV4-3	TRBJ2-7
TGTGCCAGCAGCCGGTCTTGGACTAGTGGGGGAGATACGCAGTATTTT	CASSRSWTSGGDTQYF	TRBD2	NA	TRBV5-4	TRBJ2-3
TGCAGTGCGCCACTCGGGACTAGCGCGGGAGAGCAGTACTTC	CSAPLGTSAGEQYF	TRBD2	once	TRBV20-1	TRBJ2-7
TGTGCCAGCAGCGTTGGACTAGCGGGGGCGAATGAGCAGTTCTTC	CASSVGLAGANEQFF	TRBD2	NA	TRBV9	TRBJ2-1